What follows describes a single TCR beta chain. CDR3 length equals 14 residues. Germline V CDR1 and CDR2: SGHNT, YYREEE (reference sequence). The V segment lost 5 bases and the J segment 0 bases; nucleotides outside the gene matches: 3. Generated by immunoSEQ multiplex PCR, the TCRdb table keeps only in-frame clones and is missing some. The sample yields 20,000 to 30,000 clones, roughly 79% seen once. The sample originates from a study of blood T cell repertoires in COVID-19. The overall study: Nucleic acid was either cDNA or gDNA, and it came from T cells, B-cell-depleted T cells, or PBMCs.

The sample comprised peripheral blood. The sequence was collected from a man aged 80 or over with active or convalescent COVID-19. The chain combines TRBV5-4 with TRBJ1-1, with 8 nucleotides matching TRBD1. The CDR3 region has the DNA TGTGCCAGCAGACGGACAGGGATGAACACTGAAGCTTTCTTT. This encodes CASRRTGMNTEAFF.